Sequencing of this T cell receptor beta chain was carried out in a study of early T cells in non-severe SARS-CoV-2 infection. Per germline, CDR1 PRHDT and CDR2 FYEKMQ (reference sequence). Deletions cut 5 bases from V and 2 bases from J, with 13 bases between. This CDR3 is built from 14 residues. In its sample, this clonotype was seen many times. TCRdb reanalysed the 5' RACE reads using MiXCR and keeps one entry per CDR3 protein. The sample holds 45,000 to 60,000 distinct CDR3 sequences, roughly a tenth seen once. This sequence was found in an adult who was a healthcare worker with PCR-confirmed SARS-CoV-2 infection or an uninfected control (not recorded which). Sequenced sample: whole blood. The V gene is TRBV13, the J gene TRBJ2-7; D ambiguous. The CDR3: CASSPSPAAYEQYF. The CDR3 bases are TGTGCCAGCAGCCCTTCCCCCGCCGCCTACGAGCAGTACTTC.